The present T cell receptor (beta chain) was sequenced within a study of T cell responses to AZD1222 COVID-19 vaccine. Study-level findings and limits: Targeting of unmutated variant regions was reportedly seen in nearly half of spike-specific TCRs.

The V gene's germline CDR1 is SQVTM and CDR2 ANQGSEA. The CDR3 has 12 residues. V was shortened by 4 bases and J by 7 bases, with 8 bases between the two germline ends. As for this clone: The antigen is undetermined.

This table comes from immunoSEQ multiplex PCR, and its TCRdb copy is limited to in-frame clones, with some not included. The sample includes 95,000 to 130,000 clones, around 91% seen only once; the top ten take about 1.6%. The sample consisted of peripheral blood, taken 28 days after the second AZD1222 dose. The sequence derives from an adult who received the AZD1222 COVID-19 vaccine. This chain uses TRBV29-1 with TRBJ1-6; D might be TRBD1 (5 bases). Written as DNA, the CDR3 is TGCAGCGTTGGGGACCCGAATTCACCCCTCCACTTT. This gives the protein CSVGDPNSPLHF.